This T cell receptor beta chain was observed in a study of blood T cell repertoires in COVID-19 (dated by TCRdb to between 2020 and 2021). Background for the entire study: Samples covering the acute and convalescent phases of COVID-19 were provided by collaborators in the United States, Italy and Spain. The sample metadata nearly always contained a de-identified subject ID, COVID-19 status, age in years and sex. The prospective study material was composed of cDNA or gDNA derived from T cells, B-cell-depleted T cells, or PBMCs. HLA class I and class II types, where available, came from metadata supplied by the sample provider rather than from assay-based typing. Samples were obtained from the ongoing ImmuneRACE study (first 160 participants) and from roughly 1,300 subjects provided by 6 global collaborators. The repertoires were released in a freely available public database intended as a resource for research on the immune response to SARS-CoV-2. The dataset comprised deeply sampled blood TCRbeta repertoires from subjects exposed to, actively infected with, or recovered from COVID-19. The research as a whole found: Clinical and demographic metadata were provided uncurated, with the amount varying by source and participant.

TCRbeta CDR3 regions were amplified from genomic DNA using the immunoSEQ Assay, a bias-controlled multiplex PCR. The original methods were these. Nucleated cell counts per sample were estimated from amplification of reference gene primers within the assay. Sequence reads were collapsed and filtered to measure the absolute abundance of every unique TCRbeta CDR3 rearrangement. For each sample, productive Simpson clonality was calculated by taking the square root of Simpson's diversity index across productive rearrangements. TCRdb limited this immuneACCESS table to in-frame rearrangements with V and J called. A share of clones is missing; checked studies link under half to unresolved V genes, and the rest is unexplained. The V and J calls and clone size are taken from that table; D and trimming were inferred from the DNA. A total of 300,000 to 400,000 clones appear in this sample, approximately 84% of them only once. The top ten hold more than 0.8% of the sample.

In the prospective study, participants were roughly 18 to 89 years old, resided in fewer than 25 geographic areas of the United States, and were enrolled through a virtual design. In the prospective study, cohorts were assigned on the basis of participant-reported clinical history obtained from a screening survey and a study questionnaire. Recovered participants in ImmuneRACE Cohort 3 were defined by two consecutive negative NP/OP PCR tests, clearance by a healthcare professional, or resolution of symptoms. In the prospective study, whole blood, serum and a nasopharyngeal or oropharyngeal swab were collected from each participant by mobile phlebotomists. Additional blood draws and questionnaires over an approximately 2-month period could optionally be provided by prospective study participants. Before DNA extraction, prospective study blood samples were shipped either frozen or at room temperature.

On this clone itself: This clone's antigen is unknown. The input lacks base qualities; no much larger clone sits a single base away.

V is pared back by 0 bases and J by 8 bases, with 8 bases lying between the germline termini. As encoded in the germline V gene, CDR1 is SGHRS while CDR2 is YFSETQ. There are 12 amino acids in the CDR3, from cysteine to phenylalanine inclusive. The DNA shown is the 36-base CDR3, in frame from base 1. The receptor's source is a woman aged 25 to 39 who had recovered from COVID-19. The sequenced sample was PBMCs or T cells enriched from blood (not recorded which). The chain uses TRBV5-1 and TRBJ1-2; no D gene can be assigned with confidence. The CDR3 corresponds to CASSLGEEGYTF. The DNA sequence is TGCGCCAGCAGCTTGGGCGAGGAGGGCTACACCTTC.